This T cell receptor (beta chain) was identified in a study of blood T cell repertoires in COVID-19. Overall study context: Some COVID-19 samples were acute and others convalescent; all came from the United States, Italy and Spain.

In the authors' methods: From reference gene primer amplification, estimates of nucleated cell counts were derived. TCRdb keeps only in-frame clones here, not all; method: immunoSEQ multiplex PCR. That table supplies the V and J calls and clone size; D and trimming were determined from the DNA. Among approximately 70,000 clones, around 74% were seen once, and the ten largest hold roughly 5%. Per germline, CDR1 MDHEN and CDR2 SYDVKM. After removal of 5 bases from V and 1 base from J, the junction contained 9 bases not matched to a gene. This CDR3 is 16 amino acids long. The clonotype comes from a woman older than 75 with active or convalescent COVID-19. Material for sequencing was peripheral blood. The chain uses TRBV28 and TRBJ2-5; 8 bases match TRBD2. The CDR3: CASSPTGLAAQETQYF. The CDR3 region has the DNA TGTGCCAGCAGTCCTACCGGACTAGCAGCCCAAGAGACCCAGTACTTC. The full variable domain, completed using reference TRBV28 and TRBJ2-5, is DVKVTQSSRYLVKRTGEKVFLECVQDMDHENMFWYRQDPGLGLRLIYFSYDVKMKEKGDIPEGYSVSREKKERFSLILESASTNQTSMYLCASSPTGLAAQETQYFGPGTRLLVL.